The clone carrying this TCR beta chain was recorded many times. This specimen comes from a study of T-cell reconstitution after alpha-beta-depleted transplantation in children. As it was prepared, the TCRbeta library received unique molecular identifiers. Using its own MiXCR run on the PCR reads, TCRdb lists one record per CDR3 protein. The data hold 600,000 to 700,000 distinct CDR3 sequences, with roughly 17% observed a single time. The ends were cut back, 3 bases at V and 0 bases at J, with 9 bases in the middle. The V gene's germline CDR1 is DFQATT and CDR2 SNEGSKA (reference sequence). The CDR3 has 14 amino acids.

This sample comprised PBMCs from the stem cell graft donor, obtained from the stem cell graft. The TCR originated in a human donor who donated a stem cell graft to a child with acute myeloid leukemia. The chain carries TRBV20-1 and TRBJ1-5; maybe TRBD1 (5 bases). The CDR3 here is CSASGAYSNQPQHF. The CDR3 DNA follows: TGCAGTGCTAGCGGGGCTTATAGCAATCAGCCCCAGCATTTT.